Presented here are 29 T cell receptor beta chains from one specimen sequenced in a study of monozygotic twins with inflammatory bowel disease. No DNA is given; TCRdb re-called the 5' RACE reads and lists each CDR3 protein once. In total, the table holds some 190,000 distinct CDR3 sequences. Sequencing was carried out using blood. The receptors here all came from a human donor with ulcerative colitis or Crohn's disease, or a healthy co-twin of an affected twin (not recorded which).

The CDR3 loop is CASSQERGPDTQYF. The V gene is TRBV4-1, the J gene TRBJ2-3; TCRdb names TRBD1, which stays unverified in the absence of DNA. From germline, CDR1 is MGHRA and CDR2 YSYEKL. The CDR3 spans 14 residues.

This CDR3 is CASIRDRGHGYGYTF. The chain joins TRBV2 to TRBJ1-2; TCRdb outputs TRBD1, but without DNA this stays unchecked. Germline CDR1 and CDR2: SNHLY and FYNNEI. The CDR3 loop spans 15 amino acids.

The chain uses TRBV5-6 and TRBJ2-3. Germline V gene lookup returns CDR1 SGHDT and CDR2 YYEEEE. This CDR3 is built from 15 residues. CDR3 loop: CASSSERGITDTQYF.

The V gene is TRBV25-1, the J gene TRBJ2-7. Germline assignment: CDR1 MGHDK and CDR2 SYGVNS. The CDR3 is 12 amino acids. CDR3 amino acids: CASSESWFDRYF.

This sequence joins TRBV5-5 and TRBJ2-2. Germline CDR1 and CDR2: SGHKS and YYEKEE (reference sequence). This CDR3 spans 13 amino acids. The chain's CDR3 is CASSLASSGELFF.

The J gene is TRBJ1-5, the V gene TRBV6-1. The CDR3 is 15 residues long. Germline values: CDR1 MNHNS, CDR2 SASEGT. The CDR3 loop is CASSTQSGMNQPQHF.

The J gene is TRBJ1-1, the V gene TRBV7-9; the TCRdb call, TRBD1, lacks DNA for checking. Germline CDR1 reads SEHNR; CDR2 reads FQNEAQ (reference sequence). This CDR3 comprises 16 residues. CDR3 amino acids: CASSSSRVVVNTEAFF.

By frequency, this clonotype is medium-sized. The chain joins TRBV5-5 to TRBJ1-4; TCRdb's D call of TRBD1 is untestable without DNA. Germline values: CDR1 SGHKS, CDR2 YYEKEE (reference sequence). The CDR3 sequence is 13 residues long. The CDR3 sequence: CASTPGSGEKLFF.

The chain has TRBV12-3 or TRBV12-4 and TRBJ1-2; TCRdb designates TRBD1, a call that cannot be tested without DNA. This CDR3 has 16 residues. The CDR3 sequence is CASSSGLGRLDYGYTF.

The chain has TRBV20-1 and TRBJ2-2; TCRdb gives TRBD1 as the D gene, but with no DNA this cannot be confirmed. CDR1 DFQATT and CDR2 SNEGSKA come from the germline V gene (reference sequence). The CDR3 consists of 14 residues. CDR3 loop: CSARSTGNTGELFF.

This chain joins TRBV27 and TRBJ2-3; the TCRdb D gene call, TRBD1, has no DNA to confirm it. There are 13 residues in the CDR3. Germline assignment: CDR1 MNHEY and CDR2 SMNVEV (reference sequence). The CDR3 protein is CASSLLGGDTQYF.

This rearrangement joins TRBV9 to TRBJ2-7; as DNA is missing, the TRBD2 call by TCRdb cannot be tested. Germline V gene lookup returns CDR1 SGDLS and CDR2 YYNGEE. This CDR3 comprises 15 residues. The CDR3 loop reads CASSPQGLVPYEQYF.

The chain joins TRBV6-1 to TRBJ1-1. Germline CDR1 is MNHNS and CDR2 is SASEGT. CDR3 length equals 14 residues. CDR3 loop: CASSDWGGNTEAFF.

The V gene is TRBV7-2, the J gene TRBJ1-4; the D call of TRBD1 rests on TCRdb alone, since no DNA is present to check it. Germline CDR1 reads SGHTA; CDR2 reads FQGNSA. The CDR3 totals 15 residues. The CDR3 protein is CASSPQGVANEKLFF.

The rearrangement uses TRBV7-9 and TRBJ1-4. This CDR3 has 13 residues. The germline CDR1 and CDR2 sequences are SEHNR and FQNEAQ (reference sequence). The CDR3: CASSLHQGEKLFF.

The genes are TRBV2 and TRBJ1-1; with no DNA, the TCRdb D assignment of TRBD1 cannot be verified. There are 14 residues in the CDR3. Germline CDR1 and CDR2: SNHLY and FYNNEI. The CDR3 spells CASSPGEWGTEAFF.

This rearrangement joins TRBV12-3 or TRBV12-4 to TRBJ1-4; the TRBD1 assignment by TCRdb is unverifiable without DNA. This CDR3 is 16 amino acids long. The CDR3 spells CASSFPSGTFNQKLFF.

The chain recombines TRBV20-1 with TRBJ2-5; TCRdb outputs TRBD1, but without DNA this stays unchecked. In germline, CDR1 is DFQATT, CDR2 SNEGSKA (reference sequence). The CDR3 spans 15 residues. CDR3 protein: CSARAIGQGGETQYF.

The J gene is TRBJ2-1, the V gene TRBV20-1; as DNA is missing, the TRBD2 call by TCRdb cannot be tested. This CDR3 has 16 residues. Germline-derived CDR1 and CDR2 are DFQATT and SNEGSKA (reference sequence). CDR3 loop: CSARAQTSVVYNEQFF.

The chain recombines TRBV7-9 with TRBJ1-1; absent DNA, TCRdb's TRBD1 call cannot be checked. CDR1 is SEHNR and CDR2 is FQNEAQ in the germline V gene (reference sequence). The CDR3 sequence is 16 residues long. The CDR3: CASSFVPGTGETEAFF.

CDR3 sequence: CASSVTGEYEQYF. V gene TRBV5-1 combines with J gene TRBJ2-7; absent DNA, TCRdb's TRBD1 call cannot be checked. The CDR3 contains 13 residues. The germline V gene encodes CDR1 SGHRS and CDR2 YFSETQ.

This chain connects TRBV4-3 to TRBJ2-5; TCRdb returns TRBD2, unconfirmable since there is no DNA. Germline V lookup: CDR1 LGHNA, CDR2 YSLEER. The length of the CDR3 is 16 residues. The CDR3 here is CASSQDSWTSGETQYF.

The rearrangement joins TRBV9 to TRBJ2-7; there is no DNA to check the TCRdb D call of TRBD1. This CDR3 is 12 amino acids long. Germline values: CDR1 SGDLS, CDR2 YYNGEE. The CDR3 here is CASGGTVGEQYF.

This sequence joins TRBV7-3 and TRBJ2-5. CDR3 size: 13 residues. Germline V gene data show CDR1 as SGHTA and CDR2 as FQGTGA. The CDR3 here is CASSLSRQETQYF.

The chain employs TRBV20-1 and TRBJ2-7. In germline, CDR1 is DFQATT, CDR2 SNEGSKA (reference sequence). There are 12 residues in the CDR3. The CDR3 protein is CSASVGQYEQYF.

The chain uses TRBV6-2 or TRBV6-3 and TRBJ2-3; no DNA is available, so the TRBD1 call from TCRdb remains unchecked. Germline V gene lookup returns CDR1 MNHEY and CDR2 SVGEGT. CDR3 size: 13 residues. CDR3 in amino acids: CASAVYRGNTQYF.

The V call is TRBV30, the J call TRBJ1-5; TCRdb indicates TRBD1, and absent DNA this call remains unverified. Germline V lookup: CDR1 GTSNPN, CDR2 SVGIG (reference sequence). This CDR3 contains 14 residues. CDR3 region: CAWSEDRGNQPQHF.

This chain joins TRBV14 and TRBJ2-1; TCRdb's assignment of TRBD1 cannot be checked, as there is no DNA. CDR3 length equals 18 residues. In germline, CDR1 is SGHDN, CDR2 FVKESK. The CDR3 protein is CASSVRGLRASSYNEQFF.

The chain uses TRBV2 and TRBJ2-7; TCRdb reports TRBD2, a call that lacks DNA to check it against. Germline CDR1 is SNHLY and CDR2 is FYNNEI. This CDR3 spans 16 amino acids. CDR3: CASSLQGRGSPYEQYF.